This T cell receptor beta chain appears in the sequencing data of a study of cytomegalovirus exposure and HLA in healthy donors. Healthy donors of bone marrow made up the group. The CDR3 has 15 amino acids. The V segment lost 0 bases and the J segment 7 bases; nucleotides outside the gene matches: 4. The germline gives CDR1 LNHNV, CDR2 YYDKDF (reference sequence). In this sample, this clone turned up a few times. Its specificity is unknown. The study, taken as a whole, reports: V- and J-gene trimming in TCR beta was tied to a missense DCLRE1C variant by an analysis performed later. Across donors, sequencing depth was assumed by presence/absence analyses to be roughly uniform.

The PCR ran on 60 Vbeta and 13 Jbeta primers. Clones were sequenced by immunoSEQ multiplex PCR, and TCRdb holds only the in-frame ones, with some missing. The table shows roughly 190,000 clones, with 87% occurring only once. The V call is TRBV15, the J call TRBJ1-4; 8 nucleotides agree with TRBD1. The sequencing sample was made of PBMCs. The receptor comes from a man younger than 45 in good health and CMV-seronegative. The CDR3 region has the DNA TGTGCCACCAGCAGAGAGACAGGGGCCGCTGAAAAACTGTTTTTT. Residues: CATSRETGAAEKLFF.